This is a list of T cell receptor beta chains from one sample in a study of Ad26.COV2.S vaccination and SARS-CoV-2 variants. TCRdb's table, derived via immunoSEQ multiplex PCR, lists solely in-frame clones and lacks some. The data show around 370,000 clones, around 90% seen once. Sequences were derived from peripheral blood, sampled after recovery from COVID-19. The receptor set was obtained from a human donor who had recovered from COVID-19. Each CDR3 is given with its conserved first and last residue.

TRBJ1-4 TRBV4-3 CASSQVPRGNEKLFF
TRBJ1-2 TRBV19 CASSSNRGGLDGYTF
TRBJ2-7 TRBV5-1 CASSPGTGLSYEQYF
TRBJ2-7 TRBV2 CASSEARGVEYF
TRBJ1-2 TRBV2 CASRGRADYGYTF
TRBJ2-7 TRBV19 CASSVGPATPYEQYF
TRBJ2-3 TRBV4-1 CASSQEGTASTDTQYF
TRBJ2-3 TRBV5-1 CASSIGTGTDTQYF
TRBJ2-5 TRBV2 CANKQGAETQYF
TRBJ1-2 TRBV9 CASSSPLGQGYGYTF
TRBJ1-2 TRBV5-1 CASSLNRVNYGYTF
TRBJ1-4 TRBV5-6 CASSSRPGRATNEKLFF
TRBJ1-2 TRBV28 CASSTLPRGYTF
TRBJ1-1 TRBV15 CATSSWGKGGTEAFF
TRBJ1-4 TRBV11-2 CASSRGGVGEKLFF
TRBJ2-2 TRBV7-6 CASSPGTSGGALNTGELFF
TRBJ2-7 TRBV7-9 CASSTAVTSSYEQYF
TRBJ2-3 TRBV2 CASSELGLTGWDTQYF
TRBJ1-1 TRBV9 CASSPGTF
TRBJ2-1 TRBV27 CASSQFRDRPNEQFF
TRBJ2-5 TRBV24-1 CATSDGAQETQYF
TRBJ2-3 TRBV5-1 CASSRGTADTQYF
TRBJ1-1 TRBV19 CASSPRQEKAFF
TRBJ1-4 TRBV15 CATSRDPGAQNEKLFF
TRBJ1-6 TRBV15 CATSRGGRTVHNSPLHF
TRBJ1-4 TRBV11-2 CASSVDRNAGKLFF
TRBJ1-1 TRBV5-1 CASSNDPGVAEAFF
TRBJ1-6 TRBV7-9 CASSSGSASYNSPLHF
TRBJ1-2 TRBV6-5 CASSYTGKGNYGYTF
TRBJ1-3 TRBV6-5 CASSLLHGNTIYF
TRBJ2-3 TRBV9 CASSEDRADTQYF
TRBJ2-5 TRBV20-1 CSARDLVTQYF
TRBJ1-1 TRBV4-1 CASTPGGGAGEAFF
TRBJ1-2 TRBV7-8 CASSLTQAVTLYGYTF
TRBJ1-1 TRBV5-1 CASSLEVAVTEAFF
TRBJ1-2 TRBV12-3/TRBV12-4 CASSFRDYGYTF
TRBJ2-1 TRBV5-1 CASSPSHSYNEQFF
TRBJ1-5 TRBV5-8 CASSLFIGGGNQPQHF
TRBJ2-7 TRBV21-1 CASSTLGTGQGGTYEQYF
TRBJ2-1 TRBV9 CASSVVGGAIHEQFF
TRBJ1-1 TRBV6-6 CASSPGGAFF
TRBJ1-1 TRBV6-5 CASSYRDRDEAFF